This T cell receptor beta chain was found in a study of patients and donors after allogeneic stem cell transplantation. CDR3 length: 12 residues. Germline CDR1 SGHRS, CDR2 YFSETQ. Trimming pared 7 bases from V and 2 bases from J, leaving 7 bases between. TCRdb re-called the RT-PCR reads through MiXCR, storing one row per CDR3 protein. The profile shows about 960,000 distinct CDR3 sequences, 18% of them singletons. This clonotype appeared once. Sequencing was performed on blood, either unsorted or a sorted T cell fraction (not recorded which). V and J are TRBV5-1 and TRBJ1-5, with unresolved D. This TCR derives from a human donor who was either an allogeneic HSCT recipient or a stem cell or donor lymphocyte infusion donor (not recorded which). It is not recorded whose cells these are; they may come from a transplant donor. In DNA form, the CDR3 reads TGCGCCAGCCCTGAGGGCAATCAGCCCCAGCATTTT. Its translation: CASPEGNQPQHF.